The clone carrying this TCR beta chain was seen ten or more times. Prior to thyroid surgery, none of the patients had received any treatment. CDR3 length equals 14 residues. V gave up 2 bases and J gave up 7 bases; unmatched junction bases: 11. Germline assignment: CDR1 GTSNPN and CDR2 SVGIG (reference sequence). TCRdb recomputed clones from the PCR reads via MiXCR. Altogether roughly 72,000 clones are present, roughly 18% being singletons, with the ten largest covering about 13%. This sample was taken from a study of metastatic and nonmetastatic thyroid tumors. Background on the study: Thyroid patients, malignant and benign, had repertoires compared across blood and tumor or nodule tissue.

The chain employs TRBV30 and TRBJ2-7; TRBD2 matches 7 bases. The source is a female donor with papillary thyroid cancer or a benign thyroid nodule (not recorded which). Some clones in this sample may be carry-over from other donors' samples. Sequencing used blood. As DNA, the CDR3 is TGTGCCTGGAGTCGAGGGAGGGTCGGGGGTGAGCAGTACTTC. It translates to CAWSRGRVGGEQYF.